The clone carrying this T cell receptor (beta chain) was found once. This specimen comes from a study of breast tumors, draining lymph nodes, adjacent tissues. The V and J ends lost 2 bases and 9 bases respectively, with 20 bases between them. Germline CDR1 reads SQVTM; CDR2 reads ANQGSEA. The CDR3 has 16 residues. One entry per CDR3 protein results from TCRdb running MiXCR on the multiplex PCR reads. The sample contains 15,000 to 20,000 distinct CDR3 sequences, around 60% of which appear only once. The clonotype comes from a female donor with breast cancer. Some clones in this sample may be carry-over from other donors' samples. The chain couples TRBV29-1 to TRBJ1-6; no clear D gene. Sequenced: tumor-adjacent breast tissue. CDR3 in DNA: TGCAGCGTTGAATCTTCGGCGGCCATTAATGGTTCACCCCTCCACTTT. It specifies CSVESSAAINGSPLHF.